This record looks at one T cell receptor beta chain sequence and its context. Its antigen is unknown. The sample comes from a study of cytomegalovirus exposure and HLA in healthy donors. Broader study findings: CMV antigen specificity of a few CMV-associated chains was confirmed in vitro.

This CDR3 is built from 14 residues. Germline V CDR1 and CDR2: LGHNA, YSLEER. Trimming removed 0 bases from V and 2 bases from J; junction bases left unmatched: 1. Assay: immunoSEQ multiplex PCR; the TCRdb copy retains only in-frame clones and omits some. The sample shows approximately 300,000 clones, 80% to 90% of them seen only once. The rearrangement joins TRBV4-3 to TRBJ2-7; TRBD1 matches at 7 bases. The sequencing sample was made of PBMCs. The receptor was derived from a woman younger than 35 in good health and CMV-seronegative. The CDR3 reads CASSQETGPYEQYF. The CDR3 DNA sequence: TGCGCCAGCAGCCAAGAGACAGGGCCCTACGAGCAGTACTTC.